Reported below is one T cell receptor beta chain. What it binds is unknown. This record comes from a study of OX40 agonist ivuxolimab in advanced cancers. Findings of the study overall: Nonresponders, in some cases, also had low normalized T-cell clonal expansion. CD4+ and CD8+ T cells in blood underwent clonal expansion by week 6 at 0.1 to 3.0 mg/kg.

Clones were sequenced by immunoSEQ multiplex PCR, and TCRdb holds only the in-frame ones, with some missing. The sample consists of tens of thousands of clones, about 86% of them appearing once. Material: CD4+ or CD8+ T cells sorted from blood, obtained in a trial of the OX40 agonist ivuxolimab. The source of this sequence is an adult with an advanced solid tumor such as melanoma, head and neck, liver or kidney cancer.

The CDR3 DNA is TGTGCCAGCAGTCTACTAGCGGGAGTAACAGATACGCAGTATTTT. It translates to CASSLLAGVTDTQYF. The chain has TRBV2 and TRBJ2-3; 11 nucleotides align to TRBD2. V dropped 5 bases and J dropped 3; count of bases not matched to a gene: 4. Looked up from germline, CDR1 is SNHLY and CDR2 is FYNNEI. CDR3 length: 15 residues.